Below are 3 T cell receptor beta chains sequenced from a single sample in a study of regulatory T cells in long-lasting Graves disease. Time point specified: persistent/refractory GD, antithyroid drugs over 5 years with positive TRAb. Generation of the TCR library employed RNA extracted from PBMCs. Combining iRepertoire HTBI primers with Arm-PCR of CDR3 regions, the authors built TCR beta libraries. TCRdb re-analysed the multiplex PCR reads in MiXCR, keeping a single row per CDR3 protein. This sample yields around 400,000 distinct CDR3 sequences, of which 23% are seen a single time; 26% belongs to the top ten. The material sequenced was peripheral blood mononuclear cells (PBMCs), taken when the disease was refractory, from a patient treated with antithyroid drugs. The receptors were gathered from a female donor with Graves disease.

Comments on this clonotype: Possible read error: a much larger clone is one base away. The chain uses TRBV6-1 and TRBJ2-2, with 8 bases matching TRBD2. Trimming at V came to 5 bases and at J to 2 bases, leaving 4 bases not matched to a gene. The CDR3 consists of 15 residues. Germline CDR1 is MNHNS and CDR2 is SASEGT. CDR3 nucleotides: TGTGCCAGCAGTCTTAGCGGGATAAACACCGGGGAGCTGTTTTTT. As protein: CASSLSGINTGELFF.

This rearrangement joins TRBV5-5 to TRBJ2-5; D is perhaps TRBD1 or TRBD2 (7 bases each). Per the germline V gene, CDR1 is SGHKS and CDR2 is YYEKEE (reference sequence). There are 16 residues in the CDR3. V lost 4 bases and J 0 bases, leaving 16 bases between the germline ends. The DNA for the CDR3 is TGTGCCAGCAGCCCAGGGGGGGTCGGGTACCAAGAGACCCAGTACTTC. Translation gives CASSPGGVGYQETQYF.

About this clonotype: At one of its ends the junction is not consistent with the germline gene, which may arise from a read error. V usage is TRBV12-3 or TRBV12-4 and J usage is TRBJ2-3; 11 bases align to TRBD2. CDR3 size: 14 residues. CDR3 bases: TGTGCCAGCAGTCTAGCGGGAGGCGAGGATACGCAGTATTTT. Translation: CASSLAGGEDTQYF.